The source of this T cell receptor beta chain is a study of Graves' ophthalmopathy and Graves' hyperthyroidism. Study-level information: Investigators collected peripheral blood at initial diagnosis, before any treatment was given.

This CDR3 has 15 residues. Germline V gene sequence: CDR1 LNHDA, CDR2 SQIVND (reference sequence). Amplified material comprised TCR beta CDR3 regions derived from RNA transcripts. The authors performed first-round RT-PCR with HTBI primers and then a second-round multiplex PCR. TCRdb re-called the multiplex PCR reads with MiXCR, one entry per CDR3 protein. The sample holds about 220,000 distinct CDR3 sequences, about 22% seen once. In this sample, this clonotype turned up a few times. A clone one base away is much larger, so this may be a read error. The sample taken for sequencing was peripheral blood. The sequence came from a woman between 45 and 65 years old with Graves' ophthalmopathy. The V gene is TRBV19, the J gene TRBJ2-2; 7 bases align to TRBD1. DNA for the CDR3: TGTGCCAGTAGTATCTTGACAGGGCACACCGGGGAGCTGTCTTTT. It yields the protein CASSILTGHTGELSF.